These 24 T cell receptor beta chains were all obtained from the same sample, sequenced in a study of blood T cell repertoires in COVID-19. Sequenced by immunoSEQ multiplex PCR; TCRdb stores in-frame clones only, minus some. The data show over 100,000 clones, over 70% seen once. Sequencing input: peripheral blood. Receptors originate from a woman aged 50 to 65 with acute or convalescent COVID-19.

This chain links TRBV19 with TRBJ1-2; 12 bases align to TRBD1. The V segment lost 7 bases and the J segment 2 bases; nucleotides outside the gene matches: 8. The germline V gene has CDR1 LNHDA and CDR2 SQIVND (reference sequence). This CDR3 spans 16 amino acids. The CDR3 loop reads CASTSGTGGLNYGYTF. For the CDR3, the DNA is TGTGCCAGTACCTCCGGGACAGGGGGCCTCAACTATGGCTACACCTTC. Using reference TRBV19 and TRBJ1-2 for the parts outside the CDR3, the full variable domain is DGGITQSPKYLFRKEGQNVTLSCEQNLNHDAMYWYRQDPGQGLRLIYYSQIVNDFQKGDIAEGYSVSREKKESFPLTVTSAQKNPTAFYLCASTSGTGGLNYGYTFGSGTRLTVV.

For the CDR3, the DNA is TGTGCCAGCAGCTCGGGTCAAACGATCATGAACACTGAAGCTTTCTTT. Protein product: CASSSGQTIMNTEAFF. The V gene is TRBV11-1, the J gene TRBJ1-1; D unresolved. Between the trimmed V and J ends, which lost 4 bases and 0 bases, there was a span of 15 bases. The germline V gene has CDR1 SGHAT and CDR2 FQDESV (reference sequence). CDR3 length equals 16 residues.

J is TRBJ2-7 and V is TRBV4-2; possibly TRBD2 for D (5 bases). Looked up from germline, CDR1 is LGHNA and CDR2 is YNFKEQ. The CDR3 spans 14 residues. The V and J ends lost 4 bases and 0 bases respectively, with 10 bases between them. CDR3 DNA sequence: TGTGCCAGCAGCCGAGAGGGAGTCTCCTACGAGCAGTACTTC. This gives the protein CASSREGVSYEQYF.

This chain connects TRBV6-5 to TRBJ2-7; 8 nucleotides agree with TRBD1. The CDR3 sequence is 16 residues long. Germline lookup yields CDR1 MNHEY and CDR2 SVGAGI. The junction had 6 bases not matched to a gene; V was cut back by 2 bases and J by 0 bases. CDR3 nucleotide sequence: TGTGCCAGCAGTTACAAGGGACAGGCCCCCTCCTACGAGCAGTACTTC. It is translated as CASSYKGQAPSYEQYF.

This clone was observed a few times. This rearrangement joins TRBV30 to TRBJ1-1; no reliable D call. Germline CDR1 and CDR2: GTSNPN and SVGIG (reference sequence). The V end lost 0 bases, the J end lost 1 base, and 6 bases lay between the germline ends. The CDR3 spans 13 residues. The CDR3 loop is CAWSVEANTEAFF. In nucleotides, the CDR3 is TGTGCCTGGAGTGTTGAAGCGAACACTGAAGCTTTCTTT.

This CDR3 reads CASSPDPGTRQYF. As DNA, the CDR3 is TGTGCCAGCAGCCCGGACCCCGGGACTAGGCAGTATTTT. The chain joins TRBV7-3 to TRBJ2-3; TRBD2 agrees at 8 bases. The CDR3 totals 13 residues. V gave up 5 bases and J gave up 11 bases; unmatched junction bases: 9. The germline CDR1 and CDR2 sequences are SGHTA and FQGTGA.

The genes are TRBV19 and TRBJ1-5; D is uncertain. V was cut by 1 base and J by 3 bases, with 10 bases left in between. Germline CDR1 reads LNHDA; CDR2 reads SQIVND (reference sequence). The CDR3 covers 15 residues. CDR3 in DNA: TGTGCCAGTAGTATAGGAGGAGGGTACAATCAGCCCCAGCATTTT. Amino acid sequence: CASSIGGGYNQPQHF.

The rearrangement uses TRBV6-1 and TRBJ1-2; D may be TRBD1 (5 bases). This CDR3 is built from 21 residues. Germline V gene lookup returns CDR1 MNHNS and CDR2 SASEGT. V was clipped by 2 bases and J by 4 bases, with 32 bases between them. CDR3 residues: CASSELGVMIPRTTKAYGYTF. The DNA for the CDR3 is TGTGCCAGCAGTGAATTAGGGGTAATGATACCGCGGACGACCAAGGCCTATGGCTACACCTTC.

This clone appeared a single time. This chain connects TRBV19 to TRBJ1-2; D is perhaps TRBD1 (6 bases). Trimming left V 0 bases short and J 2 bases short, with 10 bases between. Germline V gives CDR1 LNHDA, CDR2 SQIVND (reference sequence). This CDR3 contains 15 residues. CDR3 in DNA: TGTGCCAGTAGTATAGACAGGGGCTCAAACTATGGCTACACCTTC. Residues: CASSIDRGSNYGYTF.

This rearrangement joins TRBV15 to TRBJ1-6, with TRBD1 identical over 7 bases. The CDR3 extends over 15 amino acids. V was pared by 3 bases and J by 7 bases, with 6 bases of the junction left unmatched. Germline-derived CDR1 and CDR2 are LNHNV and YYDKDF (reference sequence). CDR3 loop: CATSSLTGRNSPLHF. The CDR3 bases are TGTGCCACCAGCAGTTTGACAGGGAGGAATTCACCCCTCCACTTT.

The chain employs TRBV12-5 and TRBJ2-1; no reliable D call. Germline CDR1 reads LGHNT; CDR2 reads FRNRAP. V was cut by 0 bases and J by 6 bases, with 9 bases left in between. The CDR3 totals 14 residues. The CDR3, as DNA: TGTGCTAGTGGTTTGGTTCCCCAGATCAATGAGCAGTTCTTC. It translates to CASGLVPQINEQFF.

The chain is built from TRBV6-5 and TRBJ1-2, with a weak D call TRBD1 (5 bases). This CDR3 spans 13 amino acids. V was pared by 7 bases and J by 5 bases, with 14 bases between. The germline V gene encodes CDR1 MNHEY and CDR2 SVGAGI. The CDR3 sequence: CASNLGQYYGYTF. The CDR3 region has the DNA TGTGCCAGCAACCTGGGGCAGTATTATGGCTACACCTTC.

The J gene is TRBJ1-3, the V gene TRBV9; unclear D gene. Germline lookup yields CDR1 SGDLS and CDR2 YYNGEE. This CDR3 is built from 15 residues. V lost 3 bases and J 0 bases, leaving 10 bases between the germline ends. CDR3: CASSATIYSGNTIYF. CDR3 coding DNA: TGTGCCAGCAGCGCCACTATATACTCTGGAAACACCATATATTTT.

The chain recombines TRBV3-1 (or the pseudogene TRBV3-2) with TRBJ1-4; TRBD1 matches at 8 bases. Germline V gene data show CDR1 as LGHDT and CDR2 as YNNKEL (reference sequence). The CDR3 totals 15 residues. J lost 4 bases, V lost 1 base, and 2 bases had no gene match. The CDR3 spells CASSQGDRRNEKLFF. In DNA, the CDR3 is TGTGCCAGCAGCCAAGGGGACAGGCGTAATGAAAAACTGTTTTTT.

The V call is TRBV3-1 (or the pseudogene TRBV3-2), the J call TRBJ1-4; maybe TRBD1 (5 bases). Trimming took off 2 bases at V and 5 bases at J, with 15 bases between the two ends. The CDR3 is 16 amino acids. Germline-derived CDR1 and CDR2 are LGHDT and YNNKEL (reference sequence). This chain's CDR3 is CASSQFGAANNEKLFF. In DNA, the CDR3 is TGTGCCAGCAGCCAATTTGGGGCAGCCAACAATGAAAAACTGTTTTTT.

J is TRBJ1-2 and V is TRBV4-1; 7 bases agree with TRBD1. CDR3 size: 14 residues. Per germline, CDR1 MGHRA and CDR2 YSYEKL. The trim removed 4 bases at V and 8 bases at J, leaving 10 bases unmatched. The CDR3 reads CASSPTSTGDGYTF. The CDR3 DNA is TGCGCCAGCAGCCCGACCTCTACAGGGGACGGCTACACCTTC.

V and J are TRBV9 and TRBJ1-4; perhaps TRBD1 as D (5 bases). The CDR3 sequence is 15 residues long. From germline, CDR1 is SGDLS and CDR2 YYNGEE. Trimming pared 3 bases from V and 6 bases from J, leaving 15 bases between. The DNA for the CDR3 is TGTGCCAGCAGCGCCGGTTGGGGGACTCATGAAAAACTGTTTTTT. Residues: CASSAGWGTHEKLFF. The full variable domain, completed using reference TRBV9 and TRBJ1-4, is DSGVTQTPKHLITATGQRVTLRCSPRSGDLSVYWYQQSLDQGLQFLIQYYNGEERAKGNILERFSAQQFPDLHSELNLSSLELGDSALYFCASSAGWGTHEKLFFGSGTQLSVL.

This clone was detected once. The rearrangement uses TRBV7-9 and TRBJ2-1, with TRBD1 matching 11 bases. There are 19 residues in the CDR3. V was pared by 5 bases and J by 2 bases, with 14 bases of the junction left unmatched. Germline-derived CDR1 and CDR2 are SEHNR and FQNEAQ (reference sequence). CDR3: CASSQTTFAGQGAYNEQFF. The CDR3 coding sequence is TGTGCCAGCAGCCAGACAACCTTCGCGGGACAGGGGGCCTACAATGAGCAGTTCTTC.

The rearrangement links TRBV10-3 to TRBJ2-3, with 10 bases aligning to TRBD2. The CDR3 runs 15 residues. V gave up 3 bases and J gave up 4 bases; unmatched junction bases: 4. Germline assignment: CDR1 ENHRY and CDR2 SYGVKD. CDR3 protein: CAISDVAGGPDTQYF. The CDR3 DNA sequence: TGTGCCATCAGTGACGTAGCGGGGGGCCCAGATACGCAGTATTTT.

This clone was seen a handful of times. V gene TRBV2 combines with J gene TRBJ2-7, with TRBD1 matching 7 bases. Trimming took 1 base from V and 5 from J; bases not matched to a gene: 14. The length of the CDR3 is 17 residues. Germline V gives CDR1 SNHLY, CDR2 FYNNEI. This CDR3 is CASSEVGAKGAPDEQYF. In DNA form, the CDR3 reads TGTGCCAGCAGTGAAGTGGGTGCGAAGGGGGCCCCTGACGAGCAGTACTTC. Filled out from reference TRBV2 and TRBJ2-7, the complete variable domain reads EPEVTQTPSHQVTQMGQEVILRCVPISNHLYFYWYRQILGQKVEFLVSFYNNEISEKSEIFDDQFSVERPDGSNFTLKIRSTKLEDSAMYFCASSEVGAKGAPDEQYFGPGTRLTVT.

The chain has TRBV30 and TRBJ1-2, with D perhaps matching TRBD1 (5 bases). With 2 bases removed from V and 4 bases from J, the gap between germline ends came to 11 bases. The germline V gene has CDR1 GTSNPN and CDR2 SVGIG (reference sequence). The CDR3 consists of 13 residues. As DNA, the CDR3 is TGTGCCTGGAGTCCCCTGGGGGGCTATGGCTACACCTTC. Translation gives CAWSPLGGYGYTF.

The chain joins TRBV6-6 to TRBJ1-2; 8 nucleotides align to TRBD1. Germline trimming cut 10 bases from V and 8 bases from J; bases unmatched to any gene: 18. The CDR3 runs to 15 residues. CDR1 is MNHNY, CDR2 SVGAGI, per germline (reference sequence). CDR3 bases: TGTGCCATCCTCCTCACTAAAGGGACAGGTGACGGCTACACCTTC. It specifies CAILLTKGTGDGYTF.

This chain uses TRBV20-1 with TRBJ1-1; a weak D match, TRBD1 (6 bases). The germline V and J ends were trimmed by 3 bases and 3 bases, with 11 bases remaining between them. Germline loops: CDR1 DFQATT, CDR2 SNEGSKA (reference sequence). CDR3 length: 13 residues. The CDR3: CSASHRVYTEAFF. The DNA of the CDR3 is TGCAGTGCTAGTCACAGGGTGTACACTGAAGCTTTCTTT.

The CDR3 reads CASSYDRVGYGYTF. The CDR3, as DNA: TGTGCCAGCAGTTACGACAGGGTCGGCTATGGCTACACCTTC. V is TRBV6-5 and J is TRBJ1-2; TRBD1 aligns across 7 bases. The germline gives CDR1 MNHEY, CDR2 SVGAGI. V was pared by 2 bases and J by 4 bases, with 4 bases of the junction left unmatched. The CDR3 has 14 residues.